This T cell receptor beta chain was sequenced during a study of vaccination and CD4 T cells after COVID-19. Study-wide results and caveats: SARS-CoV-2-reactive clonotypes rose nonsignificantly, with the median going from approximately 21 to 40.

The CDR3 is made up of 12 amino acids. Deletions cut 5 bases from V and 9 bases from J, with 11 bases between. Germline loops: CDR1 SGHNT, CDR2 YENEEA. On this clonotype: Its antigen is as yet unknown.

Sequencing of cultured CD4+ T cell DNA used the Oncomine TCR Beta short-read assay. From the PCR reads, TCRdb called clonotypes with MiXCR, one entry per CDR3 protein. The table records fewer than 15,000 distinct CDR3 sequences, roughly 30% of them present only once. Described treatment: roughly 10-day PBMC culture with coronavirus spike peptide pools or control peptides (ViraFEST assay). The clonotype originates from a human donor who received a COVID-19 vaccine. The sample consisted of CD4+ T cells from blood, cultured in vitro, taken before SARS-CoV-2 vaccination. The chain has TRBV11-3 and TRBJ2-1; unclear D gene. This CDR3 reads CASSPDRSEQFF. The CDR3 DNA is TGTGCCAGCAGCCCGGACCGGAGTGAGCAGTTCTTC.